A single sample gave rise to the 29 T cell receptor beta chains below, sequenced in a study of monozygotic twins with inflammatory bowel disease (dated by TCRdb to the late 2010s). The protocol used for the library was 5' RACE. This sample was sequenced with an Illumina HiSeq 2500. TCRdb reprocessed the reads and assigns one entry to each CDR3 protein sequence, leaving out DNA. The sample table holds some 330,000 distinct CDR3 sequences. Over 5% of the sample lies in the top ten. The sequenced sample consisted of blood. These receptors all stem from a human donor with ulcerative colitis or Crohn's disease, or a healthy co-twin of an affected twin (not recorded which).

CDR3 loop: CASSYRGGRQPQHF. The rearrangement uses TRBV27 and TRBJ1-5. This CDR3 region has 14 residues. Germline CDR1 and CDR2: MNHEY and SMNVEV (reference sequence).

The rearrangement links TRBV10-3 to TRBJ2-2; TCRdb designates TRBD1, a call that cannot be tested without DNA. The CDR3 contains 14 residues. Germline lookup yields CDR1 ENHRY and CDR2 SYGVKD. The CDR3 loop is CAIADREGSGELFF.

The rearrangement joins TRBV6-1 to TRBJ2-3; TCRdb's D call, TRBD1, is unchecked because there is no DNA. Germline V gene sequence: CDR1 MNHNS, CDR2 SASEGT. This CDR3 has 19 amino acids. CDR3 protein: CASRGTGPHNPASTDTQYF.

V is TRBV4-2 and J is TRBJ2-7. Germline values: CDR1 LGHNA, CDR2 YNFKEQ. There are 13 residues in the CDR3. CDR3 amino acids: CASSQANNYEQYF.

J is TRBJ1-3 and V is TRBV9; lacking DNA, the TRBD1 call made by TCRdb goes unchecked. The germline V gene encodes CDR1 SGDLS and CDR2 YYNGEE. The CDR3 is 16 amino acids. CDR3 protein: CASSVMDRGSGNTIYF.

This sequence joins TRBV4-3 and TRBJ1-5. Germline V gives CDR1 LGHNA, CDR2 YSLEER. The CDR3 extends over 16 amino acids. The CDR3 here is CASSQDGRQGNQPQHF.

This chain connects TRBV20-1 to TRBJ2-7; TCRdb's D gene call, TRBD1, goes unchecked for lack of DNA. This CDR3 is 14 amino acids long. Per germline, CDR1 DFQATT and CDR2 SNEGSKA (reference sequence). CDR3: CSAKSRTGIYEQYF.

The chain uses TRBV28 and TRBJ1-1. The CDR3 is 12 amino acids. Germline CDR1 reads MDHEN; CDR2 reads SYDVKM. CDR3: CATRGLRGEAFF.

The V and J genes are TRBV18 and TRBJ1-1. The CDR3 is made up of 18 amino acids. Germline V gene lookup returns CDR1 KGHSH and CDR2 LQKENI. The CDR3 is CASSPPGWAGGVNTEAFF.

This sequence joins TRBV29-1 and TRBJ2-7. Germline V gene sequence: CDR1 SQVTM, CDR2 ANQGSEA. This CDR3 is 12 amino acids long. The CDR3 region is CSVEYPAYEQYF.

The chain recombines TRBV20-1 with TRBJ1-2; absent DNA, TCRdb's TRBD1 call cannot be checked. Germline loops: CDR1 DFQATT, CDR2 SNEGSKA (reference sequence). CDR3 length: 12 amino acids. The CDR3 loop reads CSATQGNYGYTF.

The CDR3 reads CASSQTRGQGFTDTQYF. This chain links TRBV4-3 with TRBJ2-3; TCRdb names TRBD1, which stays unverified in the absence of DNA. The V gene's germline CDR1 is LGHNA and CDR2 YSLEER. The CDR3 contains 17 residues.

The V and J genes are TRBV27 and TRBJ2-1; the D call of TRBD2 rests on TCRdb alone, since no DNA is present to check it. The CDR3 spans 16 residues. Germline CDR1 reads MNHEY; CDR2 reads SMNVEV (reference sequence). The CDR3 loop reads CANSLGAWLADNEQFF.

V is TRBV7-9 and J is TRBJ2-7; the TCRdb D gene call, TRBD1, has no DNA to confirm it. Germline V gene data show CDR1 as SEHNR and CDR2 as FQNEAQ (reference sequence). The CDR3 is 16 residues long. CDR3 residues: CASSSPWTGTAYEQYF.

The genes are TRBV6-5 and TRBJ1-6; TCRdb indicates TRBD1, and absent DNA this call remains unverified. Germline assignment: CDR1 MNHEY and CDR2 SVGAGI. This CDR3 region has 13 residues. The CDR3 reads CASSPGADSPLHF.

This chain connects TRBV12-3 or TRBV12-4 to TRBJ1-1; the D call of TRBD1 rests on TCRdb alone, since no DNA is present to check it. The CDR3 covers 15 residues. The CDR3 loop reads CASSPTGPMNTEAFF.

This chain connects TRBV5-1 to TRBJ2-1. Per the germline V gene, CDR1 is SGHRS and CDR2 is YFSETQ. The CDR3 sequence is 16 residues long. CDR3 amino acids: CASSLGDRIEVNEQFF.

This rearrangement joins TRBV19 to TRBJ1-1; the TRBD1 assignment by TCRdb is unverifiable without DNA. The CDR3 extends over 17 amino acids. Germline CDR1 reads LNHDA; CDR2 reads SQIVND (reference sequence). Here the CDR3 reads CASSISGQGRRGTEAFF.

The genes are TRBV10-2 and TRBJ2-6; the TCRdb call, TRBD1, lacks DNA for checking. This CDR3 is built from 18 residues. Per germline, CDR1 WSHSY and CDR2 SAAADI. CDR3 amino acids: CASSESRTGVSGANVLTF.

The CDR3 protein is CASSTTRLPTSGANVLTF. The rearrangement links TRBV11-2 to TRBJ2-6. Germline-derived CDR1 and CDR2 are SGHAT and FQNNGV. This CDR3 is 18 amino acids long. The full variable domain, with the rest looked up from reference TRBV11-2 and TRBJ2-6, is EAGVAQSPRYKIIEKRQSVAFWCNPISGHATLYWYQQILGQGPKLLIQFQNNGVVDDSQLPKDRFSAERLKGVDSTLKIQPAKLEDSAVYLCASSTTRLPTSGANVLTFGAGSRLTVL.

The gene calls are TRBV5-5 and TRBJ1-5. In germline, CDR1 is SGHKS, CDR2 YYEKEE (reference sequence). This CDR3 region has 15 residues. The CDR3 protein is CASSLDIPINQPQHF.

Its frequency marks this clonotype as medium-sized. The chain couples TRBV12-3 or TRBV12-4 to TRBJ1-3; the TCRdb D gene call, TRBD1, has no DNA to confirm it. The CDR3 length is 14 residues. CDR3 protein: CASNRDTGVDTIYF.

The chain has TRBV5-1 and TRBJ1-2; TCRdb names TRBD1, which stays unverified in the absence of DNA. CDR3 length: 14 amino acids. Germline CDR1 and CDR2: SGHRS and YFSETQ. CDR3 region: CASSLDGGNYGYTF.

The chain links TRBV12-3 or TRBV12-4 to TRBJ1-3; the TCRdb D gene call, TRBD1, has no DNA to confirm it. The CDR3 has 13 residues. CDR3 region: CASSLGQQNTIYF.

CDR3 loop: CASSTPWAGEGLNEQFF. The chain uses TRBV7-9 and TRBJ2-1; TCRdb designates TRBD2, a call that cannot be tested without DNA. Germline lookup yields CDR1 SEHNR and CDR2 FQNEAQ (reference sequence). The CDR3 spans 17 residues.

This rearrangement joins TRBV7-7 to TRBJ2-2; TCRdb reports TRBD2, a call that lacks DNA to check it against. This CDR3 comprises 12 residues. The V gene's germline CDR1 is SSHAT and CDR2 FNYEAQ (reference sequence). The CDR3 sequence is CASTGLSGELFF.

V and J are TRBV12-3 or TRBV12-4 and TRBJ1-6; TCRdb's D call, TRBD1, is unchecked because there is no DNA. The CDR3 length is 13 residues. CDR3 protein: CASNVQGSSPLHF.

The V and J genes are TRBV7-2 and TRBJ1-3; TCRdb proposes TRBD1, but this gene call is untestable without DNA. Germline V CDR1 and CDR2: SGHTA, FQGNSA. The CDR3 spans 17 residues. The chain's CDR3 is CASSNKGQEGSGNTIYF.

V and J are TRBV29-1 and TRBJ2-4; TCRdb selects TRBD1, and the lack of DNA leaves this call unchecked. The CDR3 spans 13 residues. Germline V gene sequence: CDR1 SQVTM, CDR2 ANQGSEA. The CDR3 region is CSVTGQQKNIQYF.